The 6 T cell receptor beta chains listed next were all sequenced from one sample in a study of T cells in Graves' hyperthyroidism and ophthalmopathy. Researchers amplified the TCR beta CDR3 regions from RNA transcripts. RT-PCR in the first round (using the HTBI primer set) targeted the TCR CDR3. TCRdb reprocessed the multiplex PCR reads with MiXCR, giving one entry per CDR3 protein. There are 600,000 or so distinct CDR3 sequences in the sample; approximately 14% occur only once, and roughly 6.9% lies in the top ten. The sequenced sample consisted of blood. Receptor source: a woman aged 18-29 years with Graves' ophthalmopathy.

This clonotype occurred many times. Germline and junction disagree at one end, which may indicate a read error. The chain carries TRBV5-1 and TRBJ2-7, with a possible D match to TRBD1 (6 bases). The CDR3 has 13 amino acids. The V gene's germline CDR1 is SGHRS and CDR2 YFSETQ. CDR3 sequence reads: CASSLATGYEQYF. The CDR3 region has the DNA TGTGCCAGCAGTTTAGCGACAGGTTACGAGCAGTACTTC.

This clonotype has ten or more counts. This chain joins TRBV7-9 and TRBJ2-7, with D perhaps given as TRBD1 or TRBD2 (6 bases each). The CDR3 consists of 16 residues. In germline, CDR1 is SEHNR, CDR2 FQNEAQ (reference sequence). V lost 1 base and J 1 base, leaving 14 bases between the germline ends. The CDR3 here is CASSLGRGPQSYEQYF. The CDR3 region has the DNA TGTGCCAGCAGCTTAGGTCGGGGGCCCCAATCCTACGAGCAGTACTTC.

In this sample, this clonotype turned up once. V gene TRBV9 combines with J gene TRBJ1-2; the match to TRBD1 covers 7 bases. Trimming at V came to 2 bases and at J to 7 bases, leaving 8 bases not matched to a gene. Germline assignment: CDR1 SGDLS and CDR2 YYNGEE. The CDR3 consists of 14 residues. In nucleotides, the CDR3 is TGTGCCAGCAGCGTCTCGGACAGGACCGGTGGCTACACCTTC. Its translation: CASSVSDRTGGYTF.

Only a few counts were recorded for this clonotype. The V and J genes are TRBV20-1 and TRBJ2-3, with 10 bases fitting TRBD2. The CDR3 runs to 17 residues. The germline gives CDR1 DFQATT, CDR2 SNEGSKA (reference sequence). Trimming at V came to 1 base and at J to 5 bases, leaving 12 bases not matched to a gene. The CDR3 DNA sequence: TGCAGTGCTAGAGGCCTAAAGCGGGAGGGTAAGGGAGATACGCAGTATTTT. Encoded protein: CSARGLKREGKGDTQYF.

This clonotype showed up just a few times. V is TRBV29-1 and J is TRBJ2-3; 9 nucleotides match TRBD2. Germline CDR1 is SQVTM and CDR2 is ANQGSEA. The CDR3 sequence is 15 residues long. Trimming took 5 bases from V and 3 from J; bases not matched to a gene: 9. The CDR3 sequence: CSVILAGWGTDTQYF. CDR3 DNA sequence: TGCAGCGTTATCCTAGCGGGATGGGGTACAGATACGCAGTATTTT.

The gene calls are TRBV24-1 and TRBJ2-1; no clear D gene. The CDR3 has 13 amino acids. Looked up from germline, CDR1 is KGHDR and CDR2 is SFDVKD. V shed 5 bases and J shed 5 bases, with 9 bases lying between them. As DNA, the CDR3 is TGTGCCACCAGTGCTTGGCGGAACAATGAGCAGTTCTTC. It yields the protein CATSAWRNNEQFF.